A single sample is the source of the 27 T cell receptor beta chains below, sequenced in a study of breast tumors, draining lymph nodes, adjacent tissues. TCRdb re-called the multiplex PCR reads with MiXCR, one entry per CDR3 protein. The sample shows 30,000 to 40,000 distinct CDR3 sequences, 36% of them seen only once. The sample comprised breast tumor tissue. The receptors were sampled from a female donor with breast cancer. Some clones in this sample may be carry-over from other donors' samples.

Points on this clonotype: A much larger clone is a single base away; this may be a read error. The chain combines TRBV7-9 with TRBJ1-2, with TRBD1 matching over 8 bases. The CDR3 extends over 16 amino acids. From germline, CDR1 is SEHNR and CDR2 FQNEAQ (reference sequence). The CDR3 sequence: CARVPWDRRLVYGYTF. In nucleotides, the CDR3 is TGTGCCCGAGTCCCCTGGGACAGGCGCTTAGTCTATGGCTACACCTTT.

The V and J genes are TRBV2 and TRBJ2-5; 12 bases fit TRBD2. The length of the CDR3 is 19 residues. V gave up 5 bases and J gave up 0 bases; unmatched junction bases: 13. Germline CDR1 reads SNHLY; CDR2 reads FYNNEI. The CDR3 here is CASSPVRLAGVMYQETQYF. The DNA for the CDR3 is TGTGCCAGCAGTCCCGTAAGACTAGCGGGAGTTATGTACCAAGAGACCCAGTACTTC.

This clonotype was recorded at least ten times. This chain links TRBV19 with TRBJ2-5; the D gene is possibly TRBD2 (6 bases). The CDR3 contains 13 residues. CDR1 and CDR2 (germline): LNHDA, SQIVND (reference sequence). V dropped 4 bases and J dropped 5 bases, with 11 bases sitting between them. The CDR3 loop is CASSTGTVETQYF. For the CDR3, the DNA is TGTGCCAGTAGTACCGGGACTGTGGAGACCCAGTACTTC.

Turning to this clonotype: One end of the junction is discordant with germline, which a read error may explain. The chain links TRBV6-5 to TRBJ2-5, with TRBD1 matching over 10 bases. The CDR3 sequence is 17 residues long. CDR1 and CDR2 (germline): MNHEY, SVGAGI. This CDR3 reads CAISGSPSTGGRETQYF. The CDR3, as DNA: TGTGCCATCAGTGGATCTCCATCGACAGGGGGCAGGGAGACCCAGTACTTC.

In this sample, this clonotype turned up many times. The chain combines TRBV5-1 with TRBJ2-3; TRBD1 matches at 7 bases. The CDR3 has 15 amino acids. Germline values: CDR1 SGHRS, CDR2 YFSETQ. V dropped 5 bases and J dropped 4; count of bases not matched to a gene: 10. CDR3 bases: TGCGCCAGCAGTTTACAGGGGATAAAGGCAGATACGCAGTATTTT. It is translated as CASSLQGIKADTQYF.

Regarding this clonotype: This may arise from a read error, as a much more abundant clone is one base away. The CDR3 carries no conserved terminal phenylalanine or tryptophan, so it likely arises from a read error. J is TRBJ2-2 and V is TRBV5-1; D is uncertain. The CDR3 spans 16 residues. The germline gives CDR1 SGHRS, CDR2 YFSETQ. V lost 0 bases to trimming and J lost 5 bases, with 14 bases between them. The CDR3 region has the DNA TGCGCCAGCAGCTTGGAAGTTGGGGTCGTTACCGGGGAGCTGTTTTCT. It yields the protein CASSLEVGVVTGELFS.

The rearrangement links TRBV7-8 to TRBJ1-1; unclear D gene. The germline CDR1 and CDR2 sequences are SGHVS and FQNEAQ. V was trimmed by 5 bases and J by 1 base, leaving 14 bases between them. The CDR3 has 15 residues. CDR3 nucleotide sequence: TGTGCCAGCAGCATTTTCCGGGGTGAGAACACTGAAGCTTTCTTT. It yields the protein CASSIFRGENTEAFF.

V usage is TRBV28 and J usage is TRBJ1-5, with a possible D match to TRBD1 (5 bases). Trimming shortened V by 2 bases and J by 6 bases, and 11 bases separated the two germline ends. CDR3 length equals 14 residues. Germline V CDR1 and CDR2: MDHEN, SYDVKM. The CDR3 region has the DNA TGTGCCAGCAGTTTAAGGTCAGGGATTCAGCCCCAGCATTTT. As protein: CASSLRSGIQPQHF.

The sample holds many counts of this clonotype. The V call is TRBV5-6, the J call TRBJ2-1; 9 nucleotides match TRBD2. There are 15 residues in the CDR3. V gave up 0 bases and J gave up 7 bases; unmatched junction bases: 5. Germline values: CDR1 SGHDT, CDR2 YYEEEE. CDR3 region: CASSLDSGGRNEQFF. The DNA of the CDR3 is TGTGCCAGCAGCTTGGACAGCGGGGGGCGGAATGAGCAGTTCTTC.

This clonotype was detected ten times or more. The V call is TRBV11-2, the J call TRBJ2-1; D is possibly TRBD1 (6 bases). The germline gives CDR1 SGHAT, CDR2 FQNNGV. CDR3 length: 14 amino acids. V gave up 4 bases and J gave up 6 bases, with 13 bases separating them. The DNA for the CDR3 is TGTGCCAGCAGCTCCAGGGGCCCACTCAATGAGCAGTTCTTC. This sequence encodes CASSSRGPLNEQFF. Full variable domain (rest looked up from reference TRBV11-2 and TRBJ2-1): EAGVAQSPRYKIIEKRQSVAFWCNPISGHATLYWYQQILGQGPKLLIQFQNNGVVDDSQLPKDRFSAERLKGVDSTLKIQPAKLEDSAVYLCASSSRGPLNEQFFGPGTRLTVL.

On this clonotype itself: Possible read error: a much larger clone is one base away. The genes are TRBV5-1 and TRBJ2-7; 13 nucleotides agree with TRBD2. J gave up 5 bases and V 5 bases, and 16 bases lay outside the gene matches. Germline values: CDR1 SGHRS, CDR2 YFSETQ. The CDR3 consists of 18 residues. DNA for the CDR3: TGCGCCAGCAGACACTCCGGGACTAGCGGGGCTGCTAGGCACGAGCAGTACTTC. It yields the protein CASRHSGTSGAARHEQYF.

The genes are TRBV20-1 and TRBJ2-7; D possibly matches TRBD1 or TRBD2 (5 bases each). This CDR3 spans 11 amino acids. Germline CDR1 reads DFQATT; CDR2 reads SNEGSKA (reference sequence). The ends were cut back, 5 bases at V and 5 bases at J, with 10 bases in the middle. Here the CDR3 reads CSAASGHEQYF. In DNA form, the CDR3 reads TGCAGTGCTGCTTCGGGGCACGAGCAGTACTTC.

This clonotype was seen repeatedly, ten times or more. The chain joins TRBV5-5 to TRBJ2-2, with unresolved D. Germline V gene lookup returns CDR1 SGHKS and CDR2 YYEKEE (reference sequence). The CDR3 totals 13 residues. V shed 0 bases and J shed 6 bases, with 6 bases lying between them. The chain's CDR3 is CASSLAAAGELFF. The CDR3 DNA reads as TGTGCCAGCAGCTTGGCAGCAGCCGGGGAGCTGTTTTTT.

This sequence joins TRBV9 and TRBJ2-3; D not resolved. Germline lookup yields CDR1 SGDLS and CDR2 YYNGEE. This CDR3 has 14 residues. Trimming pared 7 bases from V and 0 bases from J, leaving 12 bases between. The CDR3 region has the DNA TGTGCCAGCGGTGCACAAGGAAGCACAGATACGCAGTATTTT. As protein: CASGAQGSTDTQYF.

Many counts were recorded for this clonotype. V gene TRBV6-5 combines with J gene TRBJ2-2; 7 bases line up with TRBD1. The germline V gene encodes CDR1 MNHEY and CDR2 SVGAGI. Trimming at V came to 6 bases and at J to 7 bases, leaving 5 bases not matched to a gene. This CDR3 has 13 amino acids. CDR3 loop: CASSRQGYGELFF. In nucleotides, the CDR3 is TGTGCCAGCAGCAGACAGGGATACGGGGAGCTGTTTTTT.

This clonotype was observed a few times. The CDR3 nucleotides read TGCAGTGCTAGAGACCAAAACACTGAAGCTTTCTTT. Its translation is CSARDQNTEAFF. The V gene is TRBV20-1, the J gene TRBJ1-1; no definite D call. Germline loops: CDR1 DFQATT, CDR2 SNEGSKA (reference sequence). V lost 0 bases and J lost 2, with 4 bases in between. CDR3 length: 12 residues.

The table lists this clonotype with many counts. This sequence joins TRBV4-3 and TRBJ2-5; 7 bases align to TRBD2. Trimming cost V 0 bases and J 4 bases; bases outside gene matches: 5. Germline CDR1 LGHNA, CDR2 YSLEER. The CDR3 spans 15 residues. The CDR3 loop is CASSQDSASGETQYF. The CDR3 DNA is TGCGCCAGCAGCCAAGACTCGGCTAGCGGAGAGACCCAGTACTTC.

This clonotype was counted ten times or more. The chain uses TRBV11-2 and TRBJ2-1; TRBD2 matches at 10 bases. The CDR3 is 15 amino acids. Looked up from germline, CDR1 is SGHAT and CDR2 is FQNNGV. J was trimmed by 9 bases and V by 5 bases; bases with no gene match: 10. Here the CDR3 reads CASSLVLAGLGEQFF. DNA for the CDR3: TGTGCCAGCAGCCTAGTACTAGCGGGGCTAGGTGAGCAGTTCTTC.

V and J are TRBV4-1 and TRBJ1-2; 7 bases agree with TRBD1. The CDR3 has 15 residues. Trimming took 2 bases from V and 4 from J; bases not matched to a gene: 7. CDR1 and CDR2 (germline): MGHRA, YSYEKL. The CDR3 DNA reads TGCGCCAGCAGCCAATCAGGACAGGCTATCTATGGCTACACCTTC. It is translated as CASSQSGQAIYGYTF.

This clonotype showed up many times. The V gene is TRBV6-6, the J gene TRBJ1-4; D is unresolved. V dropped 6 bases and J dropped 7 bases, with 12 bases sitting between them. In germline, CDR1 is MNHNY, CDR2 SVGAGI (reference sequence). The length of the CDR3 is 13 residues. The CDR3 is CASRPRLGEKLFF. The CDR3 DNA reads as TGTGCCAGCAGACCTCGGCTTGGTGAAAAACTGTTTTTT.

This clonotype was detected many times. The CDR3 DNA follows: TGCGCCAGCAGCTTAGGGGCAACCTTCTACAATGAGCAGTTCTTC. Its protein product is CASSLGATFYNEQFF. The rearrangement joins TRBV5-1 to TRBJ2-1, with D tentatively TRBD1 (5 bases). CDR1 and CDR2 from the germline V gene are SGHRS and YFSETQ. This CDR3 is built from 15 residues. The V and J ends lost 2 bases and 3 bases respectively, with 12 bases between them.

In this sample, this clonotype turned up many times. The CDR3 sequence is CSARDRLAGARYEQYF. Written as DNA, the CDR3 is TGCAGTGCTAGAGATCGACTAGCGGGGGCACGATACGAGCAGTACTTC. The chain is built from TRBV20-1 and TRBJ2-7; TRBD2 agrees at 12 bases. The CDR3 is 16 amino acids. CDR1 DFQATT and CDR2 SNEGSKA come from the germline V gene (reference sequence). Trimming cost V 0 bases and J 4 bases; bases outside gene matches: 7.

CDR3 sequence (DNA): TGTGCCAGCAGCTTAGAGGTAGCTAAGGAGCAGTACTTC. Its translation: CASSLEVAKEQYF. The J gene is TRBJ2-7, the V gene TRBV7-6; D gene unclear. Germline-derived CDR1 and CDR2 are SGHVS and FNYEAQ. V lost 1 base, J lost 7 bases, and 11 bases lay in between. CDR3 size: 13 residues.

Worth noting for this clonotype: A much larger clone lies a single base off, so this may be a read error. V and J are TRBV7-3 and TRBJ2-2, with D maybe TRBD1 (6 bases). The CDR3 totals 13 residues. The V end was cut by 4 bases, the J end by 4 bases, with 7 bases between. The V gene's germline CDR1 is SGHTA and CDR2 FQGTGA. CDR3 nucleotides: TGTGCCAGCAGCTCACAGGGCACCGGGGAGCTGTTTTTT. Protein sequence: CASSSQGTGELFF. Based on the CDR3 plus reference TRBV7-3 and TRBJ2-2, the full variable domain is GAGVSQTPSNKVTEKGKYVELRCDPISGHTALYWYRQSLGQGPEFLIYFQGTGAADDSGLPNDRFFAVRPEGSVSTLKIQRTERGDSAVYLCASSSQGTGELFFGEGSRLTVL.

There are many counts of this clonotype. The rearrangement uses TRBV19 and TRBJ2-1, with 7 bases fitting TRBD2. Germline CDR1 and CDR2: LNHDA and SQIVND (reference sequence). The J segment lost 4 bases and the V segment lost 5 bases, leaving 8 bases of the junction unmatched. This CDR3 is built from 15 residues. The chain's CDR3 is CASSQRSSGYNEQFF. CDR3 coding DNA: TGTGCCAGTAGTCAGCGGTCTAGCGGATACAATGAGCAGTTCTTC.

This clonotype was seen more than once but under ten times. The rearrangement joins TRBV28 to TRBJ2-5; no firm D call. The CDR3 length is 14 residues. Germline CDR1 MDHEN, CDR2 SYDVKM. Trimming stripped 1 base from V and 0 bases from J, with 6 bases between. The CDR3 is CASSLFQNQETQYF. The DNA of the CDR3 is TGTGCCAGCAGTTTATTCCAGAACCAAGAGACCCAGTACTTC. Looking up the rest from reference TRBV28 and TRBJ2-5 gives the full variable domain: DVKVTQSSRYLVKRTGEKVFLECVQDMDHENMFWYRQDPGLGLRLIYFSYDVKMKEKGDIPEGYSVSREKKERFSLILESASTNQTSMYLCASSLFQNQETQYFGPGTRLLVL.

This clonotype was seen at least ten times. The chain employs TRBV20-1 and TRBJ2-7; D ambiguous. The ends were cut back, 2 bases at V and 7 bases at J, with 15 bases in the middle. CDR1 is DFQATT and CDR2 is SNEGSKA in the germline V gene (reference sequence). The CDR3 length is 13 residues. CDR3: CSARSLVYGEQYF. Here the CDR3 DNA reads TGCAGTGCTAGAAGTCTCGTCTACGGGGAGCAGTACTTC.